This entry lists 22 T cell receptor beta chains sequenced from one sample in a study of blood T cells in healthy people across ages. Using a J-beta primer mix together with a sample-barcoded 5' primer, a second PCR was run for roughly 6 to 12 cycles. TCRdb processed the 5' RACE reads anew with MiXCR; each CDR3 protein has one entry. This table holds 1.5 million to 2 million distinct CDR3 sequences, around 42% found once. Sequencing was carried out using blood. The receptor source for this set is a human donor in good health.

The chain is built from TRBV28 and TRBJ1-2; a possible D gene is TRBD1 (6 bases). The CDR3 covers 15 residues. The germline V gene encodes CDR1 MDHEN and CDR2 SYDVKM. V was shortened by 2 bases and J by 8 bases, with 18 bases between the two germline ends. Written as DNA, the CDR3 is TGTGCCAGCAGTTTACCCGTCAGGGGTTCGCGGGGCTACACCTTC. Protein: CASSLPVRGSRGYTF.

The gene calls are TRBV29-1 and TRBJ1-5, with unresolved D. The V end lost 6 bases, the J end lost 5 bases, and 14 bases lay between the germline ends. This CDR3 is 13 amino acids long. Germline lookup yields CDR1 SQVTM and CDR2 ANQGSEA. As DNA, the CDR3 is TGCAGCGTGCCGACCGGGGAAGATCAGCCCCAGCATTTT. Encoded protein: CSVPTGEDQPQHF. The full variable domain, with the rest looked up from reference TRBV29-1 and TRBJ1-5, is SAVISQKPSRDICQRGTSLTIQCQVDSQVTMMFWYRQQPGQSLTLIATANQGSEATYESGFVIDKFPISRPNLTFSTLTVSNMSPEDSSIYLCSVPTGEDQPQHFGDGTRLSIL.

The chain has TRBV12-3 or TRBV12-4 and TRBJ2-3; no firm D call. V was pared by 6 bases and J by 1 base, with 11 bases between. The CDR3 contains 14 residues. The CDR3 DNA follows: TGTGCCAGCAGCCCAGTGTTCGGCACAGATACGCAGTATTTT. It yields the protein CASSPVFGTDTQYF.

The J gene is TRBJ2-1, the V gene TRBV6-5; the match to TRBD1 covers 11 bases. Germline assignment: CDR1 MNHEY and CDR2 SVGAGI. Losses at the gene ends were 6 bases for V and 9 bases for J; bases not matched to a gene: 7. The length of the CDR3 is 14 residues. The CDR3 reads CASRRTGGLGEQFF. The CDR3 nucleotides read TGTGCCAGCAGACGGACAGGGGGCTTGGGTGAGCAGTTCTTC.

The chain couples TRBV20-1 to TRBJ2-1; D ambiguous. Trimming shortened V by 8 bases and J by 0 bases, and 11 bases separated the two germline ends. The germline gives CDR1 DFQATT, CDR2 SNEGSKA (reference sequence). This CDR3 region has 13 residues. CDR3 nucleotides: TGCAGTCCGTACATTAGCTCCTACAATGAGCAGTTCTTC. Translating it yields CSPYISSYNEQFF.

The sample holds a few counts of this clonotype. The rearrangement uses TRBV7-2 and TRBJ2-1, with D perhaps being TRBD1 or TRBD2 (6 bases each). The CDR3 runs 14 residues. Germline values: CDR1 SGHTA, CDR2 FQGNSA. V gave up 3 bases and J gave up 9 bases, with 15 bases separating them. CDR3 in DNA: TGTGCCAGCAGCTTTTCATGGGGGGCGCCTGAGCAGTTCTTC. Residues: CASSFSWGAPEQFF.

This chain connects TRBV5-5 to TRBJ1-5; D may be TRBD1 (5 bases). V shed 4 bases and J shed 4 bases, with 9 bases lying between them. From germline, CDR1 is SGHKS and CDR2 YYEKEE (reference sequence). This CDR3 contains 13 residues. The CDR3 DNA reads as TGTGCCAGCAGCGATGGGGCGAATCAGCCCCAGCATTTT. Translated, it gives CASSDGANQPQHF. Full variable domain (rest looked up from reference TRBV5-5 and TRBJ1-5): DAGVTQSPTHLIKTRGQQVTLRCSPISGHKSVSWYQQVLGQGPQFIFQYYEKEERGRGNFPDRFSARQFPNYSSELNVNALLLGDSALYLCASSDGANQPQHFGDGTRLSIL.

This chain joins TRBV20-1 and TRBJ2-5; TRBD2 might be the D (5 bases). The CDR3 sequence is 14 residues long. Looked up from germline, CDR1 is DFQATT and CDR2 is SNEGSKA (reference sequence). Trimming stripped 6 bases from V and 5 bases from J, with 19 bases between. CDR3 amino acids: CSAYQMGRGETQYF. The DNA of the CDR3 is TGCAGTGCCTACCAGATGGGGAGAGGGGAGACCCAGTACTTC.

This clonotype has a handful of counts. The chain uses TRBV29-1 and TRBJ2-5, with a weak D call TRBD1 (6 bases). The CDR3 totals 13 residues. Trimming stripped 5 bases from V and 1 base from J, with 11 bases between. CDR1 and CDR2 from the germline V gene are SQVTM and ANQGSEA. This chain's CDR3 is CSVRDTGQETQYF. DNA of the CDR3: TGCAGCGTTAGGGACACAGGCCAAGAGACCCAGTACTTC. The full variable domain, completed using reference TRBV29-1 and TRBJ2-5, is SAVISQKPSRDICQRGTSLTIQCQVDSQVTMMFWYRQQPGQSLTLIATANQGSEATYESGFVIDKFPISRPNLTFSTLTVSNMSPEDSSIYLCSVRDTGQETQYFGPGTRLLVL.

This clonotype was observed a few times. The V gene is TRBV12-3 or TRBV12-4, the J gene TRBJ1-2; D gene uncertain. The CDR3 is 14 residues long. Trimming shortened V by 3 bases and J by 8 bases, and 16 bases separated the two germline ends. This CDR3 is CASSFRGSAIGYTF. The CDR3 nucleotides are TGTGCCAGCAGTTTTCGCGGCTCTGCTATCGGCTACACCTTC.

To note about this clonotype: The junction and the germline gene differ at one end; a read error may be behind it. J is TRBJ2-1 and V is TRBV7-8; the match to TRBD1 covers 7 bases. This CDR3 has 16 amino acids. Germline V lookup: CDR1 SGHVS, CDR2 FQNEAQ. The CDR3 bases are TGTGCCAGCAGCCCTCGGACAGGTACTTACTACAATGAGAAGTTCTTC. Its translation is CASSPRTGTYYNEKFF. The full variable domain, with the rest looked up from reference TRBV7-8 and TRBJ2-1, is GAGVSQSPRYKVAKRGQDVALRCDPISGHVSLFWYQQALGQGPEFLTYFQNEAQLDKSGLPSDRFFAERPEGSVSTLKIQRTQQEDSAVYLCASSPRTGTYYNEKFFGPGTRLTVL.

This clonotype turned up a few times. A read error may produce the germline difference seen at one junction end. The rearrangement links TRBV10-3 to TRBJ1-2; D remains ambiguous. The germline V gene encodes CDR1 ENHRY and CDR2 SYGVKD. This CDR3 comprises 14 residues. The CDR3 bases are TGTGTCATCAGCCTGAGTATGGAGGACTATGGCTACACCTTC. Its protein is CVISLSMEDYGYTF.

This clonotype was counted a few times. V usage is TRBV9 and J usage is TRBJ2-7, with TRBD1 identical over 11 bases. V lost 4 bases and J lost 5; bases outside the gene matches: 5. There are 14 residues in the CDR3. Germline V gene sequence: CDR1 SGDLS, CDR2 YYNGEE. CDR3: CASSSDRGHHEQYF. DNA of the CDR3: TGTGCCAGCAGCTCGGACAGGGGGCACCACGAGCAGTACTTC. Filled out from reference TRBV9 and TRBJ2-7, the complete variable domain reads DSGVTQTPKHLITATGQRVTLRCSPRSGDLSVYWYQQSLDQGLQFLIQYYNGEERAKGNILERFSAQQFPDLHSELNLSSLELGDSALYFCASSSDRGHHEQYFGPGTRLTVT.

This clonotype was found a few times. The chain couples TRBV28 to TRBJ2-1, with 10 positions matching TRBD1. The CDR3 extends over 15 amino acids. Germline trimming cut 7 bases from V and 3 bases from J; bases unmatched to any gene: 6. From germline, CDR1 is MDHEN and CDR2 SYDVKM. This CDR3 is CASNTGQGIYNEQFF. CDR3 in DNA: TGTGCCAGCAATACGGGACAGGGGATCTACAATGAGCAGTTCTTC.

This clonotype was found many times. Germline is not matched at one junction end, which may reflect a read error. This chain uses TRBV5-1 with TRBJ2-3; D may match TRBD1 or TRBD2 (5 bases each). Germline V CDR1 and CDR2: SGHRS, YFSETQ. The CDR3 is 12 residues long. CDR3 sequence: CASRDSTDTQYF. The CDR3 DNA reads as TGTGCCAGCAGGGACAGCACAGATACGCAGTATTTT. Drawing the rest from reference TRBV5-1 and TRBJ2-3, the complete variable domain is KAGVTQTPRYLIKTRGQQVTLSCSPISGHRSVSWYQQTPGQGLQFLFEYFSETQRNKGNFPGRFSGRQFSNSRSEMNVSTLELGDSALYLCASRDSTDTQYFGPGTRLTVL.

The chain carries TRBV9 and TRBJ2-4; 9 positions match TRBD2. There are 14 residues in the CDR3. V gave up 0 bases and J gave up 5 bases; unmatched junction bases: 0. The germline CDR1 and CDR2 sequences are SGDLS and YYNGEE. The CDR3 nucleotides read TGTGCCAGCAGCGTAGGCGGGGGGGAAAACATTCAGTACTTC. It encodes CASSVGGGENIQYF.

The chain combines TRBV9 with TRBJ1-2, with unresolved D. Germline V CDR1 and CDR2: SGDLS, YYNGEE. The CDR3 covers 14 residues. V was clipped by 3 bases and J by 8 bases, with 17 bases between them. CDR3 region: CASSETQTPGGYTF. The CDR3 nucleotides are TGTGCCAGCAGCGAGACCCAGACACCGGGAGGCTACACCTTC. The full variable domain, completed using reference TRBV9 and TRBJ1-2, is DSGVTQTPKHLITATGQRVTLRCSPRSGDLSVYWYQQSLDQGLQFLIQYYNGEERAKGNILERFSAQQFPDLHSELNLSSLELGDSALYFCASSETQTPGGYTFGSGTRLTVV.

This chain links TRBV4-3 with TRBJ1-2, with 10 bases aligning to TRBD1. Unmatched junction bases numbered 9, after V lost 7 bases and J lost 7 bases. CDR3 size: 14 residues. CDR1 is LGHNA and CDR2 is YSLEER in the germline V gene. The CDR3 nucleotides are TGCGCCAGCAACTCGGGACAGGGGTTAGGTGGCTACACCTTC. This sequence encodes CASNSGQGLGGYTF.

For this clonotype: A much more abundant neighbour one base away suggests this may be a read error. The rearrangement uses TRBV15 and TRBJ2-6; tentatively, D is TRBD2 (6 bases). The CDR3 covers 14 residues. The V end lost 9 bases, the J end lost 9 bases, and 18 bases lay between the germline ends. Germline V gene sequence: CDR1 LNHNV, CDR2 YYDKDF (reference sequence). The CDR3, as DNA: TGTGCCACTAAAGGATCCGGGGGTAACAACGTCCTGACTTTC. Translated, it gives CATKGSGGNNVLTF.

The chain couples TRBV11-1 to TRBJ2-4, with D hard to call. Trimming stripped 4 bases from V and 8 bases from J, with 15 bases between. The CDR3 is 14 residues long. CDR1 is SGHAT, CDR2 FQDESV, per germline (reference sequence). The chain's CDR3 is CASSSRYGWDIQYF. The CDR3 coding sequence is TGTGCCAGCAGCTCCCGTTATGGGTGGGACATTCAGTACTTC.

This clonotype has more than one count but fewer than ten. This chain joins TRBV29-1 and TRBJ1-2; D gene uncertain. CDR1 and CDR2 (germline): SQVTM, ANQGSEA. The V and J ends lost 6 bases and 3 bases respectively, with 17 bases between them. CDR3 length: 14 residues. The DNA for the CDR3 is TGCAGCGTAAGCCCACGTGTGGGCCACTATGGCTACACCTTC. Translated: CSVSPRVGHYGYTF.

The chain couples TRBV21-1 to TRBJ1-5; TRBD1, as called in the table, went unchecked against the DNA. TRBV21-1 is flagged as a pseudogene. The CDR3 consists of 19 residues. The chain's CDR3 is CASSKERDRPLYSNQPQHF. CDR3 nucleotide sequence: TGTGCCAGCAGCAAAGAAAGGGACAGACCCCTTTATAGCAATCAGCCCCAGCATTTT.